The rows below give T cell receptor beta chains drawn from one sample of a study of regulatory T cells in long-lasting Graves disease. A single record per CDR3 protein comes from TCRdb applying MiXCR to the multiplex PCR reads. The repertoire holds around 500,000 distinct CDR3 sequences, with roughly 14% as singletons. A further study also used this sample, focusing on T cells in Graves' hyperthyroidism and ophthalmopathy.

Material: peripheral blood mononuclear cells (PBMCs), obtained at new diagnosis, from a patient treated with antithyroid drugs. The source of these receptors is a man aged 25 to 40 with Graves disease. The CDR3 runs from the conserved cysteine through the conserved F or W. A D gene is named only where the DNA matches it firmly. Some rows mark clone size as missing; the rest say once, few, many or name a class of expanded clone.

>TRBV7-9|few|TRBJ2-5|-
TGTGCCAGCAGCTGGGGGGGGCTGGGAGAAGAGACCCAGTACTTC
CASSWGGLGEETQYF
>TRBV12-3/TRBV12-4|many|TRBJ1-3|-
TGTGCCAGCAGTTTCCGCAGCAGCTCTGGAAACACCATATATTTT
CASSFRSSSGNTIYF
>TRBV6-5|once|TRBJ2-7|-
TGTGCCAGCAGTTTCGGCACGAAATACGAGCAGTACTTC
CASSFGTKYEQYF
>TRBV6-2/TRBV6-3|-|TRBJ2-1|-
TGTGCCAGCAGTAAGGGACTTACCTACAATGAGCAGTTCTTC
CASSKGLTYNEQFF
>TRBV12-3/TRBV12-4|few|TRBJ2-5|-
TGTGCCAGTTGGAATTACAGGGTAGAGACCCAGTACTTC
CASWNYRVETQYF
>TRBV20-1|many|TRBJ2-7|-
TGCAGTGCTAGGGGTCGAGCCTACGAGCAGTACTTC
CSARGRAYEQYF
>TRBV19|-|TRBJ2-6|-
TGTGCCAGTAGGTCCCAGGCCTCTGGGGCCAACGTCCTGACTTTC
CASRSQASGANVLTF
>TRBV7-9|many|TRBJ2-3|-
TGTGCCAGCAGCCCCCTGGGGGACTTGGTCACAGATACGCAGTATTTT
CASSPLGDLVTDTQYF
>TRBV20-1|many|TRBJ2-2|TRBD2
TGCAGTGCTAGAGGAGCGGGAGGGCCAAAGGGCGGGGAGCTGTTTTTT
CSARGAGGPKGGELFF
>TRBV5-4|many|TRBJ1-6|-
TGTGCCAGCAGAGCCCGGGACAACTCACCCCTCCACTTT
CASRARDNSPLHF
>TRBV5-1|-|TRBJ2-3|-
TGCGCCAGCAGCTCCGGGGAGGGCACAGATACGCAGTATTTT
CASSSGEGTDTQYF
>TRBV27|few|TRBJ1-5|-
TGTGCCAGCAGTAATACAGGGATTCAGCCCCAGCATTTT
CASSNTGIQPQHF
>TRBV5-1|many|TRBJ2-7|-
TGCGCCAGCAGCTTGGGCAGGGCAAGCTCCTACGAGCAGTACTTC
CASSLGRASSYEQYF
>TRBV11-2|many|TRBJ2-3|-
TGTGCCAGCACCGGGTCGGGTACGCAGTATTTT
CASTGSGTQYF
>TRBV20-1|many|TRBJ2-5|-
TGCAGTGCTCGGTTGGGGCAGCCACAAGAGACCCAGTACTTC
CSARLGQPQETQYF
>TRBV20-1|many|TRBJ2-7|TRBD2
TGCAGTGCTAGAACCACTAGCGGGAGATCCTACGAGCAGTACTTC
CSARTTSGRSYEQYF
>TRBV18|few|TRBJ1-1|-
TGTGCCAGCTCACCAAGCAGGCAGTCGGACACTGAAGCTTTCTTT
CASSPSRQSDTEAFF
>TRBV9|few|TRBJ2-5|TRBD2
TGTGCCAGCAGCGTAAGCGGGGGGACGCGGGGGTACCAAGAGACCCAGTACTTC
CASSVSGGTRGYQETQYF
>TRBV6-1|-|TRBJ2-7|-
TGTGCCAGCAGCCAAAGAGGGCATCGCCTATCCTACGAGCAGTACTTC
CASSQRGHRLSYEQYF
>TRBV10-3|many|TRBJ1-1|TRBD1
TGTGCCATCAGTGAGGACAGGGGGGACACTGAAGCTTTCTTT
CAISEDRGDTEAFF
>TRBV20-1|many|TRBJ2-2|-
TGCAGTGCTAGAGATTTGGCGGGCCGGGACACCGGGGAGCTGTTTTTT
CSARDLAGRDTGELFF
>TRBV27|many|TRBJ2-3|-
TGTGCCAGCAGTTTAGTGGCGGTGGGCACAGATACGCAGTATTTT
CASSLVAVGTDTQYF
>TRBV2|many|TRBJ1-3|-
TGTGCCAGCAGTTTTGGGGGACGGTACTCTGGAAACACCATATATTTT
CASSFGGRYSGNTIYF
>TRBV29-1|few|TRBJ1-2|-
TGCAGCGTCCTACGAGCAGCCGGGGACTATGGCTACACCTTC
CSVLRAAGDYGYTF
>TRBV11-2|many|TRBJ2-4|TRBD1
TGTGCCAGCAGCCCCAGCCCGACAGGGGGCGGCAAAAACATTCAGTACTTC
CASSPSPTGGGKNIQYF
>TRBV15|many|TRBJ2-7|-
TGTGCCACCAGCAGAGATAAATCCTACGAGCAGTACTTC
CATSRDKSYEQYF
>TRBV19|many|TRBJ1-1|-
TGTGCCAGTAGTATGGTGAAGGGGGGAGGCGGGAACACTGAAGCTTTCTTT
CASSMVKGGGGNTEAFF
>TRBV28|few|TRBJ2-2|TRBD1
TGTGCCAGCAGGGGGACAGAGATATACACCGGGGAGCTGTTTTTT
CASRGTEIYTGELFF
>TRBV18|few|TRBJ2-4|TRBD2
TGTGCCAGCTCACCATTAGCGGGCCCGGCCAAAAACATTCAGTACTTC
CASSPLAGPAKNIQYF
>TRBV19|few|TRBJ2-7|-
TGTGCCAGTAGTATAGCAGGGTTACGCCACGAGCAGTACTTC
CASSIAGLRHEQYF
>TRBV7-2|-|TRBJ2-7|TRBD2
TGTGCCAGCAGCCGAACTAGCGGGAGCCGAGCCTACGAGCAGTACTTC
CASSRTSGSRAYEQYF
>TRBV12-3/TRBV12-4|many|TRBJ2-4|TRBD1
TGTGCCAGCAGTCCGCTAAGGACCCTGGGACAGATTCAGTACTTC
CASSPLRTLGQIQYF
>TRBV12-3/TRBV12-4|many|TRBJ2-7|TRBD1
TGTGCCAGCAGTTTGGACAGGAGGCTGTCCGAGCAGTACTTC
CASSLDRRLSEQYF
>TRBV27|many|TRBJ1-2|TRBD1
TGTGCCAGCAGTTCTGCTCCCGGACAGGACCCTTATGGCTACACCTTC
CASSSAPGQDPYGYTF
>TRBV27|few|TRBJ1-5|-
TGTGCCAGCAGTTCAGGGTACAATCAGCCCCAGCATTTT
CASSSGYNQPQHF
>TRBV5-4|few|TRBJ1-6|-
TGTGCCAGCACCGGCTCGGGGAGGCAACTGCCCTCACCCCTCCACTTT
CASTGSGRQLPSPLHF
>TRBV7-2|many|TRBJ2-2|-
TGTGCCAGCAGCTTAGTCAAGAAAGGGGAGCTGTTTTTT
CASSLVKKGELFF
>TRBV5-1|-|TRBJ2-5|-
TGCGCCAGCAAACGGGGGCGCGAGACCCAGTACTTC
CASKRGRETQYF
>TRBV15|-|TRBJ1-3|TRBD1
TGTGCCACCAGCGCGGAAGGGGGCTCTGGAAGCACCATATATTTT
CATSAEGGSGSTIYF
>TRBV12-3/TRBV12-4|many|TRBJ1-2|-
TGTGCCAGCAGTTTCCTTGCAGGGAGGTCTTCCGGCTACACCTTC
CASSFLAGRSSGYTF
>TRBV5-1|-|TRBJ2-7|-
TGCGCCAGCAGCTTGAGGGGGACCCACTCCTACGAGCAGTACTTC
CASSLRGTHSYEQYF
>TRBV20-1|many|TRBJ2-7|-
TGCAGTGCTAGAGGGTACCGGGACGGCTCCTACGAGCAGTACTTC
CSARGYRDGSYEQYF
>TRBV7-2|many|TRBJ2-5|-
TGTGCCATCGCGACATCCATGCGGGAGACCCAGTACTTC
CAIATSMRETQYF
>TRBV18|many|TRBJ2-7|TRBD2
TGTGCCAGCTCACTAATGGCGGGAGGGCCGTCCTACGAGCAGTACTTC
CASSLMAGGPSYEQYF